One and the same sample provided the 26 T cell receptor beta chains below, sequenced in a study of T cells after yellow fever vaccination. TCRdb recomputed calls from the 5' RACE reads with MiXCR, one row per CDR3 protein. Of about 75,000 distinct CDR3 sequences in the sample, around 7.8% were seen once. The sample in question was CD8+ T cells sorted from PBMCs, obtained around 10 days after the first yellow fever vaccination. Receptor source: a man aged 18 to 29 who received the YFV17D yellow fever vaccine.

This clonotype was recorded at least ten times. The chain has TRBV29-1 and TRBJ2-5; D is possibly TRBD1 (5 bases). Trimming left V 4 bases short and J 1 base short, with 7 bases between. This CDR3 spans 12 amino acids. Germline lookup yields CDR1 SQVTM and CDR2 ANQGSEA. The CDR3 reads CSVGRVQETQYF. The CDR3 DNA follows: TGCAGCGTTGGCAGGGTCCAAGAGACCCAGTACTTC.

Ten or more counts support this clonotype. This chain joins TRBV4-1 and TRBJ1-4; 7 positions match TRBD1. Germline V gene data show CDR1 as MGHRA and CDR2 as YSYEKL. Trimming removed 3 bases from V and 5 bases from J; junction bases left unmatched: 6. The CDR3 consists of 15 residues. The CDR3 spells CASSQPGQTNEKLFF. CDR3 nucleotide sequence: TGCGCCAGCAGCCAGCCGGGACAGACGAATGAAAAACTGTTTTTT.

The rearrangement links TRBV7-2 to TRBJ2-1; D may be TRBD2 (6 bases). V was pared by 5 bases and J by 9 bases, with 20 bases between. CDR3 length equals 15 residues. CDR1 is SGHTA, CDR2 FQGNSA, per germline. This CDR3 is CASSLAAGGAAEQFF. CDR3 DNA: TGTGCCAGCAGCCTCGCGGCCGGCGGGGCAGCTGAGCAGTTCTTC.

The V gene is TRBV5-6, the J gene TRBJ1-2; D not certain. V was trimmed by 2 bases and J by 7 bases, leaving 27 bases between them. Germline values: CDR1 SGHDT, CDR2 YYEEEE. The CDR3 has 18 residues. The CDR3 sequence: CASSFAVPGTPGDGGYTF. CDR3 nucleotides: TGTGCCAGCAGCTTCGCGGTCCCAGGCACCCCCGGGGATGGTGGCTACACCTTC.

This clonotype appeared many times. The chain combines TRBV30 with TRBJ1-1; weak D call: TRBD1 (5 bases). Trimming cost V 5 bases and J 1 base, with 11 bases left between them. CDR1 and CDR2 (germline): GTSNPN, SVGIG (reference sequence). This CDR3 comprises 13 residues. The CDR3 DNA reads TGTGCCTGGGGAGGGACGGCGAACACTGAAGCTTTCTTT. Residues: CAWGGTANTEAFF.

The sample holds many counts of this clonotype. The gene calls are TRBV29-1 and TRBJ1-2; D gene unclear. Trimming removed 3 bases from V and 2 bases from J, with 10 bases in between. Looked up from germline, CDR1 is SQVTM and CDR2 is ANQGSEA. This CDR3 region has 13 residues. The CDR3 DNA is TGCAGCGTTGATCGCACCTCAAACTATGGCTACACCTTC. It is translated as CSVDRTSNYGYTF.

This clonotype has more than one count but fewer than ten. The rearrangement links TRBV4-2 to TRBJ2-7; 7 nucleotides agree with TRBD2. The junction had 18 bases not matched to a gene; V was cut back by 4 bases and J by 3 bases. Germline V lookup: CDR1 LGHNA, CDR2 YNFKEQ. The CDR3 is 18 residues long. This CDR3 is CASSPRSQVEREGYEQYF. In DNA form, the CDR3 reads TGTGCCAGCAGCCCCCGGTCTCAAGTAGAGCGGGAAGGCTACGAGCAGTACTTC.

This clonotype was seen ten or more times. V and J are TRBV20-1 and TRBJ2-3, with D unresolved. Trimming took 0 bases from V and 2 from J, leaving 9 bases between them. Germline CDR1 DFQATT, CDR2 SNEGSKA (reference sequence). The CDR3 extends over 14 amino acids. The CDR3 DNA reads TGCAGTGCTAGAGATCACCATAACACAGATACGCAGTATTTT. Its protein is CSARDHHNTDTQYF.

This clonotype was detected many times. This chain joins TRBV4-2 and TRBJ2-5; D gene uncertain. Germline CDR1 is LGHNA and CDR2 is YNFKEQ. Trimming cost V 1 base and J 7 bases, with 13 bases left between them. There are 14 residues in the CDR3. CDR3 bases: TGTGCCAGCAGCCAAGCTATGGAACCAGGGACCCAGTACTTC. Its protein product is CASSQAMEPGTQYF.

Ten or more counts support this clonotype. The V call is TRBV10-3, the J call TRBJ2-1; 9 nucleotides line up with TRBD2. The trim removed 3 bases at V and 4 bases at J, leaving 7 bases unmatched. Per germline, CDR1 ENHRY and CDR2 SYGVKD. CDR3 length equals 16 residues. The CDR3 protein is CAISDPPAGGYNEQFF. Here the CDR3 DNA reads TGTGCCATCAGTGATCCCCCAGCGGGGGGTTACAATGAGCAGTTCTTC.

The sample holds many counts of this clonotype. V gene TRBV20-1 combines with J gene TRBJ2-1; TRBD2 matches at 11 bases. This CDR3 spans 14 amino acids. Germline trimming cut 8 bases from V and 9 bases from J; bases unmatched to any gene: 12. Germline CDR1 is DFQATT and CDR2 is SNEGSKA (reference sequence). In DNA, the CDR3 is TGCAGTTCTTTAGCGGGGGGGGCCCAGATTGAGCAGTTCTTC. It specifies CSSLAGGAQIEQFF.

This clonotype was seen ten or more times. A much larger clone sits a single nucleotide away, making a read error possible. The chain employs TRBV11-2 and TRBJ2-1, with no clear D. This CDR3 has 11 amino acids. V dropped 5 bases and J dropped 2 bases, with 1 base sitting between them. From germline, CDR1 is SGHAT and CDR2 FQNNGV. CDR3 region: CASSAYNEQFF. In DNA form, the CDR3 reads TGTGCCAGCAGCGCCTACAATGAGCAGTTCTTC.

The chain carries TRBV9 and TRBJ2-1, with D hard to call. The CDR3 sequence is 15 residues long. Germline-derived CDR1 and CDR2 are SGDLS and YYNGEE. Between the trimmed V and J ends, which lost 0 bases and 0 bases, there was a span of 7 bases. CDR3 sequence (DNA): TGTGCCAGCAGCGTAGATTTGAGCTCCTACAATGAGCAGTTCTTC. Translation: CASSVDLSSYNEQFF.

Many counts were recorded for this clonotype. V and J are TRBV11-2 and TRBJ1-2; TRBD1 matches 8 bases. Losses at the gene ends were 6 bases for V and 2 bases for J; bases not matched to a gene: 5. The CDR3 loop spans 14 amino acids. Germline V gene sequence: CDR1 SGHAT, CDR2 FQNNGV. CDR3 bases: TGTGCCAGCAGTGACAGGGGCAGGAACTATGGCTACACCTTC. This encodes CASSDRGRNYGYTF.

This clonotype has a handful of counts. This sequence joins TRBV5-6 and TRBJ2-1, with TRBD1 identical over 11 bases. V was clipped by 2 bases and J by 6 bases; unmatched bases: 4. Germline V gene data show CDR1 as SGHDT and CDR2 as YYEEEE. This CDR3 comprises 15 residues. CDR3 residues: CASSLGQGAFNEQFF. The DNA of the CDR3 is TGTGCCAGCAGCTTAGGACAGGGGGCCTTCAATGAGCAGTTCTTC.

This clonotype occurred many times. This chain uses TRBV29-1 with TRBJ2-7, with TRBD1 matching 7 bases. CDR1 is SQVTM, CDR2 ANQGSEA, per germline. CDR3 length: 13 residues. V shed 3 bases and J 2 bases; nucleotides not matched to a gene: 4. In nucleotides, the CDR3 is TGCAGCGTTGATCTACAGGGGACCTACGAGCAGTACTTC. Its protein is CSVDLQGTYEQYF.

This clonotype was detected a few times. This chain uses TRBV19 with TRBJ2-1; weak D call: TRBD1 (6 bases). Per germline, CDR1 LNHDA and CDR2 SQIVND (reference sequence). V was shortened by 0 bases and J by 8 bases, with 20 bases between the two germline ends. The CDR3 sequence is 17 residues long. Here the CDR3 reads CASSIDPSLQGFDEQFF. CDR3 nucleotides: TGTGCCAGTAGTATAGATCCCTCGCTCCAGGGGTTCGATGAGCAGTTCTTC.

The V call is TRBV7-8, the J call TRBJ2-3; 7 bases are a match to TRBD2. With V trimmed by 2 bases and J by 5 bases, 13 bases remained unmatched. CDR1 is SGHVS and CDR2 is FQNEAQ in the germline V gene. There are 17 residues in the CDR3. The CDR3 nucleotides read TGTGCCAGCAGCTTACGGGTCGGACTAGGAGTAGGAGATACGCAGTATTTT. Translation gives CASSLRVGLGVGDTQYF. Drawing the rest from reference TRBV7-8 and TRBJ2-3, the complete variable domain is GAGVSQSPRYKVAKRGQDVALRCDPISGHVSLFWYQQALGQGPEFLTYFQNEAQLDKSGLPSDRFFAERPEGSVSTLKIQRTQQEDSAVYLCASSLRVGLGVGDTQYFGPGTRLTVL.

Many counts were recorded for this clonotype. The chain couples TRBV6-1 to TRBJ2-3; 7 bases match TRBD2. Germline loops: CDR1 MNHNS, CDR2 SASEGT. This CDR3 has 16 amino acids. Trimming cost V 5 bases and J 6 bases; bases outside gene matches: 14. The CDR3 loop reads CASSKRWGGGSDTQYF. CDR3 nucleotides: TGTGCCAGCAGTAAAAGGTGGGGGGGAGGTTCGGATACGCAGTATTTT.

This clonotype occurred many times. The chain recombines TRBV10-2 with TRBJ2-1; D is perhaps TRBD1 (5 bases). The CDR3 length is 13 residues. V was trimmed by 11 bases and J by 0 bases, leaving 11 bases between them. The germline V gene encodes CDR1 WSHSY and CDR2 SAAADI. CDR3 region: CAVHRSSYNEQFF. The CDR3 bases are TGCGCCGTGCACAGGAGCTCCTACAATGAGCAGTTCTTC.

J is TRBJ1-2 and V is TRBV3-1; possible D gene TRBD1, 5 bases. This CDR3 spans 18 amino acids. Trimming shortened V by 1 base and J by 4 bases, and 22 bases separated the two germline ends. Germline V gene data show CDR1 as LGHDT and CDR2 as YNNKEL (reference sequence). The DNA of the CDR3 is TGTGCCAGCAGCCAAGGAGCTTCGGGGGTCGGGCCTGGCTATGGCTACACCTTC. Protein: CASSQGASGVGPGYGYTF. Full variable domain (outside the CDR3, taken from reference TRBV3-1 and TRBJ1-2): DTAVSQTPKYLVTQMGNDKSIKCEQNLGHDTMYWYKQDSKKFLKIMFSYNNKELIINETVPNRFSPKSPDKAHLNLHINSLELGDSAVYFCASSQGASGVGPGYGYTFGSGTRLTVV.

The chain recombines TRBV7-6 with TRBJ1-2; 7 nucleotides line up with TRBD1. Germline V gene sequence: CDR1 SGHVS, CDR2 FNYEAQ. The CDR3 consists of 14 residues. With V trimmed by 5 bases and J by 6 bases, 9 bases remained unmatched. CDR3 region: CASSPLGRGNGYTF. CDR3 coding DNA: TGTGCCAGCAGCCCCCTGGGCAGGGGGAATGGCTACACCTTC.

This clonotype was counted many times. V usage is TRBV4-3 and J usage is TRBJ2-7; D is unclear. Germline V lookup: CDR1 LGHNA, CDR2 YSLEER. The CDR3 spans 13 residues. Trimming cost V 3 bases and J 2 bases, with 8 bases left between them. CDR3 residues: CASSHSLAYEQYF. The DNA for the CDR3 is TGCGCCAGCAGCCACTCATTGGCCTACGAGCAGTACTTC.

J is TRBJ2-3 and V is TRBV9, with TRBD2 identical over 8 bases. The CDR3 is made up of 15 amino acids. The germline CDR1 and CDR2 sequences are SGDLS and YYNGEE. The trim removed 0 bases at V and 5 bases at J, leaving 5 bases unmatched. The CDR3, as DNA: TGTGCCAGCAGCGTAGCGGGGGGGAGCCGAGATACGCAGTATTTT. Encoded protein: CASSVAGGSRDTQYF.

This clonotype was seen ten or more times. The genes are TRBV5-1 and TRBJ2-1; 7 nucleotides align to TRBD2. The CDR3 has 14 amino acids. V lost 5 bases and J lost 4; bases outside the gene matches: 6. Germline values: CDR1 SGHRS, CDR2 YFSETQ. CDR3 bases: TGCGCCAGCAGACTCCCGGGGGGTTACAATGAGCAGTTCTTC. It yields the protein CASRLPGGYNEQFF.

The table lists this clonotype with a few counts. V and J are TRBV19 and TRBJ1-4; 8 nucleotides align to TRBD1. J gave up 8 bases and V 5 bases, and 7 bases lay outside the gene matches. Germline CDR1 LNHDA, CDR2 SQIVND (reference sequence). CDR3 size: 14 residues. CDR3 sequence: CASSPQGAYEKLFF. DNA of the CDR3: TGTGCCAGTAGTCCCCAGGGGGCTTACGAAAAACTGTTTTTT.